This T cell receptor beta chain appears in the sequencing data of a study of T-cell reconstitution after alpha-beta-depleted transplantation in children listed by TCRdb under 2016. Study-wide context: Using TCR repertoire profiling, the study quantitatively followed how T-cell immune reconstitution unfolded in children after TCRalphabeta/CD19-depleted allogeneic hematopoietic cell transplantation.

Library creation used PCR. The sequencer listed for this sample is Illumina HiSeq 2500. Molecular barcoding was employed in the preparation of TCR libraries, with unique molecular identifiers being used to normalize TCRbeta repertoire quantification. In-frame beta chains were kept once TCRdb had trimmed the public reads at Q25 with fastp and called clones with MiXCR. Entries are consolidated by CDR3 protein sequence, retaining the most common genes and DNA. The sample table records about 290,000 distinct CDR3 sequences; roughly a tenth of these occur just once. Roughly 7% of the sample lies in the top ten. The full study reports these points: Apparently early alphabetaT-cell count recovery about two months after transplant reportedly relied on only several hundred rapidly expanded clones derived from non-depleted graft cells. In some patients, the high TCRbeta diversity seen at day 60 was put down to recipient T cells and intrathymic progenitors that had survived conditioning. Over the following months the frequencies of hyperexpanded clones went down, and after one year T-cell counts and TCRbeta diversity were mostly credited to newly produced T cells.

In its sample, this clonotype was seen many times. No cognate antigen has been identified for it. One junction end does not reproduce the germline sequence, and a read error may be involved. Its CDR3 holds 13 amino acids, cysteine through phenylalanine. Of all the DNA, just the CDR3 is kept, 39 bases in frame from base 1. The germline V gene (reference sequence) yields LNHNV for CDR1 and YYDKDF for CDR2. What this sample's treatment or condition label stands for: allogeneic hematopoietic cell transplantation with graft depleted of TCRalphabeta T cells and CD19 B cells. The children who served as transplant recipients had been given grafts of TCRalphabeta/CD19-depleted allogeneic hematopoietic cells.

Source: PBMCs, taken before TCRalphabeta/CD19-depleted stem cell transplant. The source is a boy in the first two years of life with acute myeloid leukemia, due to receive a stem cell transplant. The rearrangement combines TRBV15 with TRBJ1-4; possibly the D gene is TRBD1, per 6 matching bases. The bases read TGTGCCACCAGCAGAGGCCCCAAACAGGGATTAGAATTT. Translated, this gives CATSRGPKQGLEF.